This T cell receptor (beta chain) was recovered during a study of early T cells in non-severe SARS-CoV-2 infection. Each CDR3 protein gets one entry after TCRdb re-called the 5' RACE reads with MiXCR. The sample carries tens of thousands of distinct CDR3 sequences, roughly 4% recorded once. There are many counts of this clonotype. The sequence derives from an adult who was a healthcare worker with PCR-confirmed SARS-CoV-2 infection or an uninfected control (not recorded which). The sample was whole blood.

CDR3 amino acids: CSAVPGLRWNEQFF. CDR3 DNA: TGCAGTGCCGTTCCGGGACTAAGGTGGAATGAGCAGTTCTTC. The genes are TRBV20-1 and TRBJ2-1, with TRBD2 matching over 7 bases. V lost 6 bases and J lost 7; bases outside the gene matches: 12. From germline, CDR1 is DFQATT and CDR2 SNEGSKA (reference sequence). This CDR3 region has 14 residues.